A single T cell receptor beta chain is shown here with its context. Antigen specificity is unknown. This record comes from a study of identical twins. Study-level points and caveats: The study found weaker excess twin sharing in beta out-of-frame sequences.

TCRdb independently ran MiXCR on the 5' RACE reads; one entry per CDR3 protein. The sample holds about 220,000 distinct CDR3 sequences; 7.5% are singletons and the top ten take around 1.8%. Germline assignment: CDR1 KGHSH and CDR2 LQKENI. The CDR3 spans 13 residues. The V gene lost 3 bases and the J gene lost 5 bases, with 10 bases spanning the gap. Separately, the same data were catalogued under a study of yellow fever vaccine responses in identical twins. That work adds: The authors reported partly convergent, partly personalized vaccine responses in identical twins.

Sequencing was carried out using memory (CD45RO+) T cells sorted from blood. This clonotype originated in a woman aged 18-35 years in good health. The chain has TRBV18 and TRBJ1-2, with D uncertain. The DNA of the CDR3 is TGTGCCAGCTCACCGGAACAGTCGTATGGCTACACCTTC. It codes for CASSPEQSYGYTF.